The table lists the clone carrying this TCR beta chain with a few counts. The antigen is not known. These data belong to a study of CD8+ T cells in alopecia areata. The V end was cut by 0 bases, the J end by 7 bases, with 10 bases between. Germline V lookup: CDR1 SGHRS, CDR2 YFSETQ. The CDR3 runs 14 residues. Treatment specified: oral pan-JAK inhibitor, 5-10 mg twice daily. In alopecia areata patients, both lesional scalp punch biopsies and peripheral blood were collected. Study observations and caveats: A large proportion of expanded lesional clones were detected persisting in scalp and blood during tofacitinib.

Extraction of RNA preceded its reverse transcription into cDNA, which served as the sequencing template. The table came from immunoSEQ multiplex PCR; TCRdb's copy has only in-frame clones and leaves some out. The sample shows roughly 210,000 clones, roughly 40% of them seen only once. The material was CD4+ T cells sorted from blood, obtained at approximately week 36, from a patient treated with tofacitinib. This receptor was identified in a human donor with alopecia areata. The chain is built from TRBV5-1 and TRBJ2-2; D may be TRBD1 (5 bases). DNA for the CDR3: TGCGCCAGCAGCTTGGAGGGGCAGGGCGGGGAGCTGTTTTTT. Its protein product is CASSLEGQGGELFF.